This T cell receptor beta chain was documented in a study of cytomegalovirus exposure and HLA in healthy donors (dated by TCRdb to 2015 to 2018). As for the study more broadly: The 666 repertoires of the first cohort and the roughly 120 validation repertoires were produced on the same platform, according to a later analysis. To predict cytomegalovirus infection status, the study combined high-throughput TCR immunosequencing, statistical association of individual TCRs with disease status, and machine learning. Along with the roughly 700-subject first cohort, a separate validation cohort of roughly 110 different subjects was used. The study aimed to test whether cataloging public T cell receptors could reveal signatures of past pathogen exposure.

A word on this clone: Its target antigen remains unknown. Per-base quality was not reported, and no clone a single base away is much larger than it.

CDR1 LNHDA and CDR2 SQIVND are derived from the germline V gene (reference sequence). The CDR3 has 14 amino acids, counting the end cysteine and phenylalanine. The kept DNA is CDR3 alone, 42 bases in frame from the first base. Germline trimming amounts to 8 bases on V and 9 bases on J, with 9 as the count of junction bases outside the gene matches. Donors formed part of the validation cohort, which comprised approximately 130 subjects and was distinct from the first cohort of under 750 subjects. Paper-wide results and their limitations: Most TCR sequences were seen in very few donors, while some public TCRs were found in many individuals. The authors suggested that the approach could potentially be generalized to other disease states and immunological phenotypes. Three of the identified cytomegalovirus-associated TCR beta chains were confirmed in vitro to be specific for cytomegalovirus antigens. A later analysis lacked HLA typing for the validation cohort, so it scored co-occurrence in that cohort across all 120 or so repertoires. In the study, roughly 160 TCR beta chains were listed as associated with cytomegalovirus. In a later analysis, TCRs clustered in the first cohort were found to also tend to co-occur in the 110 or so validation repertoires, with 90% to 95% of cluster scores above 0. The classifier was reported to diagnose cytomegalovirus status with high specificity and sensitivity in both the original cohort and the validation cohort.

The method was the immunoSEQ multiplex PCR assay. In the paper's pipeline: A statistical classification framework was built to diagnose cytomegalovirus status from the catalog of TCR beta chain sequences. Entries here come from immuneACCESS through TCRdb and include only in-frame sequences with V and J called. Some clones fail to appear in such tables; in the studies checked, an unresolved V gene covers under half of the shortfall, and the cause of the remainder is unknown. V and J calls and clone size come straight from that table; D and trimming were deduced from the DNA. This sample comprises tens of thousands of clones, about 91% of them detected only once. The top ten constitute approximately 5.3% of the sample.

The sample comprised PBMCs. The chain was built from TRBV19 and TRBJ1-5; TRBD1 lines up with 11 middle nucleotides. The sequence derives from a young man in good health and CMV-seropositive. The bases are TGTGCCAGTCGGGGACAGGGGGGACGTCGGCCCCAGCATTTT. The encoded protein is CASRGQGGRRPQHF.